The next 12 T cell receptor beta chains were all read from a single sample in a study of T cells in tuberculosis (dated by TCRdb to the late 2010s). Library method: the immunoSEQ multiplex PCR assay. In its TCRdb copy, this immuneACCESS table keeps in-frame sequences only and misses some clones. Where compared with another copy, unresolved V genes explain less than half of these, and the others have no known cause. In all, the sample holds about 43,000 clones, and roughly 94% of those were seen once. The ten top clones hold roughly 2% of the sample. The sample taken for sequencing was PBMCs. The receptor source for this set is a donor aged 10-29 years with latent tuberculosis or without tuberculosis infection. Some clones in this sample may be carry-over from other donors' samples.

This rearrangement joins TRBV10-3 to TRBJ2-5, with 11 bases matching TRBD2. V lost 6 bases and J lost 5; bases outside the gene matches: 8. Germline V gene data show CDR1 as ENHRY and CDR2 as SYGVKD. The CDR3 extends over 15 amino acids. CDR3 sequence reads: CAISRLAGSGETQYF. The CDR3 DNA reads as TGTGCCATCAGCAGACTAGCGGGATCGGGGGAGACCCAGTACTTC.

V gene TRBV30 combines with J gene TRBJ1-2, with TRBD1 matching 8 bases. Germline V CDR1 and CDR2: GTSNPN, SVGIG (reference sequence). Trimming cost V 3 bases and J 11 bases; bases outside gene matches: 5. CDR3 size: 11 residues. CDR3 DNA: TGTGCCTGGAGGATCACAGGGGGATACACCTTC. Protein product: CAWRITGGYTF. The full variable domain, completed using reference TRBV30 and TRBJ1-2, is SQTIHQWPATLVQPVGSPLSLECTVEGTSNPNLYWYRQAAGRGLQLLFYSVGIGQISSEVPQNLSASRPQDRQFILSSKKLLLSDSGFYLCAWRITGGYTFGSGTRLTVV.

The rearrangement uses TRBV7-6 and TRBJ2-3; 10 nucleotides match TRBD2. The V gene's germline CDR1 is SGHVS and CDR2 FNYEAQ. The CDR3 is 15 amino acids. V was pared by 4 bases and J by 2 bases, with 3 bases of the junction left unmatched. The CDR3 here is CASSSLAGATDTQYF. CDR3 DNA: TGTGCCAGCAGCTCGCTAGCGGGAGCCACAGATACGCAGTATTTT.

V is TRBV27 and J is TRBJ1-3; a possible D gene is TRBD1 (6 bases). CDR3 length: 19 amino acids. Germline loops: CDR1 MNHEY, CDR2 SMNVEV (reference sequence). The V end lost 3 bases, the J end lost 4 bases, and 25 bases lay between the germline ends. This CDR3 is CASSLASAFPGESGNTIYF. In DNA form, the CDR3 reads TGTGCCAGCAGTTTGGCGTCAGCTTTTCCAGGGGAGAGCGGAAACACCATATATTTT.

This rearrangement joins TRBV5-4 to TRBJ2-2; D unclear. Germline V gene lookup returns CDR1 SGHNT and CDR2 YYREEE (reference sequence). The CDR3 consists of 15 residues. V was clipped by 3 bases and J by 0 bases, with 9 bases between them. For the CDR3, the DNA is TGTGCCAGCAGCTCCCAGATTACGAACACCGGGGAGCTGTTTTTT. This codes for CASSSQITNTGELFF.

The chain combines TRBV28 with TRBJ1-1, with D possibly being TRBD1 (6 bases). CDR1 is MDHEN and CDR2 is SYDVKM in the germline V gene. V shed 1 base and J shed 3 bases, with 9 bases lying between them. The CDR3 loop spans 14 amino acids. The CDR3 region is CASSLLQGYTEAFF. In DNA form, the CDR3 reads TGTGCCAGCAGTTTATTGCAGGGGTACACTGAAGCTTTCTTT.

The rearrangement uses TRBV5-1 and TRBJ2-2; 7 bases line up with TRBD2. Germline CDR1 reads SGHRS; CDR2 reads YFSETQ. The trim removed 4 bases at V and 4 bases at J, leaving 16 bases unmatched. This CDR3 contains 18 residues. CDR3 sequence reads: CASSPTSVPGRVTGELFF. CDR3 DNA: TGCGCCAGCAGCCCCACGTCGGTCCCGGGGAGGGTCACCGGGGAGCTGTTTTTT.

The genes are TRBV19 and TRBJ2-1, with D perhaps TRBD1 (5 bases). V was pared by 0 bases and J by 9 bases, with 12 bases between. The CDR3 runs to 14 residues. Germline V lookup: CDR1 LNHDA, CDR2 SQIVND (reference sequence). CDR3 residues: CASSIEGRVLEQFF. The CDR3 nucleotides read TGTGCCAGTAGTATAGAAGGCAGGGTTCTTGAGCAGTTCTTC. The full variable domain, completed using reference TRBV19 and TRBJ2-1, is DGGITQSPKYLFRKEGQNVTLSCEQNLNHDAMYWYRQDPGQGLRLIYYSQIVNDFQKGDIAEGYSVSREKKESFPLTVTSAQKNPTAFYLCASSIEGRVLEQFFGPGTRLTVL.

The chain carries TRBV2 and TRBJ1-5; D ambiguous. The V end was cut by 6 bases, the J end by 2 bases, with 11 bases between. In germline, CDR1 is SNHLY, CDR2 FYNNEI. The CDR3 is 14 amino acids. CDR3 protein: CASRREVGNQPQHF. The CDR3 DNA reads TGTGCCAGCAGAAGGGAGGTGGGCAATCAGCCCCAGCATTTT. Combining the CDR3 with reference TRBV2 and TRBJ1-5 gives the whole variable domain EPEVTQTPSHQVTQMGQEVILRCVPISNHLYFYWYRQILGQKVEFLVSFYNNEISEKSEIFDDQFSVERPDGSNFTLKIRSTKLEDSAMYFCASRREVGNQPQHFGDGTRLSIL.

V is TRBV20-1 and J is TRBJ1-2; D unresolved. This CDR3 has 9 amino acids. V lost 4 bases, J lost 6 bases, and 3 bases lay in between. Germline V lookup: CDR1 DFQATT, CDR2 SNEGSKA (reference sequence). CDR3 sequence (DNA): TGCAGTGCTATTAATGGCTACACCTTC. Protein: CSAINGYTF.

The CDR3 DNA sequence: TGTGCCAGCAGTTTTGAGCGGGACCTATACAATGAGCAGTTCTTC. Amino acid sequence: CASSFERDLYNEQFF. The chain has TRBV27 and TRBJ2-1; 7 positions match TRBD2. Trimming cost V 3 bases and J 4 bases; bases outside gene matches: 6. The germline CDR1 and CDR2 sequences are MNHEY and SMNVEV (reference sequence). The CDR3 totals 15 residues.

This chain connects TRBV27 to TRBJ2-7; 7 bases align to TRBD1. J lost 3 bases, V lost 4 bases, and 9 bases had no gene match. The germline V gene encodes CDR1 MNHEY and CDR2 SMNVEV (reference sequence). The CDR3 length is 15 residues. This CDR3 is CASSYTGTDIYEQYF. The CDR3 DNA follows: TGTGCCAGCAGTTATACCGGGACAGATATCTACGAGCAGTACTTC.